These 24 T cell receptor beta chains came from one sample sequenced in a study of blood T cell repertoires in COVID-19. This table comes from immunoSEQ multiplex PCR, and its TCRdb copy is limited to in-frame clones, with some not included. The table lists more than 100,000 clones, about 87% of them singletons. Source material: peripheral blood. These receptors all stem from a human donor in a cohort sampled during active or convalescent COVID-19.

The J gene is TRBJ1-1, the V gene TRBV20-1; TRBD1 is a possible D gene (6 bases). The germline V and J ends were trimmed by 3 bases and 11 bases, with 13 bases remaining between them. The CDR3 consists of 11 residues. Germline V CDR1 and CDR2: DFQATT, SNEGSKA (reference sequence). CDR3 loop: CSASGPGDAFF. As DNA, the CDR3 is TGCAGTGCTAGCGGGCCAGGGGATGCTTTCTTT.

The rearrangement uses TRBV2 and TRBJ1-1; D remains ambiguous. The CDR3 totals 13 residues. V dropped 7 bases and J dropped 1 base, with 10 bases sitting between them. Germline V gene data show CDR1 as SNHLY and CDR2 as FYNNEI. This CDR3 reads CASIVQENTEAFF. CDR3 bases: TGTGCCAGCATCGTCCAGGAGAACACTGAAGCTTTCTTT.

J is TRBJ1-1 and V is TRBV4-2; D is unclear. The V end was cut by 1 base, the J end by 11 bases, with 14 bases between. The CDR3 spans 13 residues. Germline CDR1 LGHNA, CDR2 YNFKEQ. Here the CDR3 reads CASSQASGTGAFF. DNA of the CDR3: TGTGCCAGCAGCCAAGCTAGCGGAACCGGTGCTTTCTTT.

CDR3 nucleotide sequence: TGTGCCAGTAGTCTCCAGGGTGGCCCCCAGCATTTT. The encoded protein is CASSLQGGPQHF. The chain recombines TRBV19 with TRBJ1-5; weak D call: TRBD1 (5 bases). CDR1 LNHDA and CDR2 SQIVND come from the germline V gene (reference sequence). The CDR3 runs 12 residues. The ends were cut back, 5 bases at V and 10 bases at J, with 12 bases in the middle.

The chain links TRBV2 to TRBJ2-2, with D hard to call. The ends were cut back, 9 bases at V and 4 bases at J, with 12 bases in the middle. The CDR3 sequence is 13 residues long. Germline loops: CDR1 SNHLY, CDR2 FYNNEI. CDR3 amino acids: CARQPRSTGELFF. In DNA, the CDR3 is TGTGCCAGACAACCCAGGTCCACCGGGGAGCTGTTTTTT. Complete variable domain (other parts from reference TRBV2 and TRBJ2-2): EPEVTQTPSHQVTQMGQEVILRCVPISNHLYFYWYRQILGQKVEFLVSFYNNEISEKSEIFDDQFSVERPDGSNFTLKIRSTKLEDSAMYFCARQPRSTGELFFGEGSRLTVL.

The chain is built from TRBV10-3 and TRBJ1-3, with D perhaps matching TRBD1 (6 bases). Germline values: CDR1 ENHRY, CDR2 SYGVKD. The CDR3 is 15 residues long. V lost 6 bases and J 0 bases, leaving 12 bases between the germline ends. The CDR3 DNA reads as TGTGCCATCAGACCGGGACACAACTCTGGAAACACCATATATTTT. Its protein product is CAIRPGHNSGNTIYF.

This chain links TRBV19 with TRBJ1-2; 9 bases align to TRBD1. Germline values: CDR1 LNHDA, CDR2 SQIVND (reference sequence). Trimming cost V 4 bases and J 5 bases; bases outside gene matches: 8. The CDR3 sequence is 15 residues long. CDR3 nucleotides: TGTGCCAGTAGTAATACAGGGGGCGCATGGTATGGCTACACCTTC. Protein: CASSNTGGAWYGYTF.

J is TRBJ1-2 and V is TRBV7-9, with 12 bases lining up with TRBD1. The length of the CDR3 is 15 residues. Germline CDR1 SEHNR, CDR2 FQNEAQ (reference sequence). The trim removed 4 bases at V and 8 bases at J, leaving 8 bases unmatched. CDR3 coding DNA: TGTGCCAGCAGCTCATCGGGACAGGGGGCGAAAGGCTACACCTTC. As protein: CASSSSGQGAKGYTF.

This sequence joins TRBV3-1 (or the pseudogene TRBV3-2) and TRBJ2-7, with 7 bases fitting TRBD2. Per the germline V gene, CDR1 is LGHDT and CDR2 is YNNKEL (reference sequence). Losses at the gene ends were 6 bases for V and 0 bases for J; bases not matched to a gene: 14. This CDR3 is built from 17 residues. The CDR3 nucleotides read TGTGCCAGCAGTCCGGAAACTTGGACGGGAGGCTCCTACGAGCAGTACTTC. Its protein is CASSPETWTGGSYEQYF.

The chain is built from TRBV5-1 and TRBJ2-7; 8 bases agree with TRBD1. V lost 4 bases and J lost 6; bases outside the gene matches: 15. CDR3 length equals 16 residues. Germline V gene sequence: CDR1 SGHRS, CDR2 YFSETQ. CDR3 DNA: TGCGCCAGCAGCACCACGCGAACAGGGGGGACAGGCGAGCAGTACTTC. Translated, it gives CASSTTRTGGTGEQYF.

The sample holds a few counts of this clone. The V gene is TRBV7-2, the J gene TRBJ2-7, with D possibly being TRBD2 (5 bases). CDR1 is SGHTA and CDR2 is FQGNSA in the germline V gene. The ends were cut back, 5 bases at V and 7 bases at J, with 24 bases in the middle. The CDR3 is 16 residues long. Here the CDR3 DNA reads TGTGCCAGCAGCCACGAACTTCGGAGAGGGCATATGGAGCAGTACTTC. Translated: CASSHELRRGHMEQYF.

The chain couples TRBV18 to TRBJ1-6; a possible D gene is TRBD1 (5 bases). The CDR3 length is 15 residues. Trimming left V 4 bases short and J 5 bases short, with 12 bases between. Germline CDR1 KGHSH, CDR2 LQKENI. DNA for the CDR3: TGTGCCAGCTCACAATCAGGGAATAATAATTCACCCCTCCACTTT. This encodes CASSQSGNNNSPLHF.

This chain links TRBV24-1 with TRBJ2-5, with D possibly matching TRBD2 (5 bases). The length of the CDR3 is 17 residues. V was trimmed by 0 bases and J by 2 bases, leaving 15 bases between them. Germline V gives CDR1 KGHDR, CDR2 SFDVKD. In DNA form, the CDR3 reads TGTGCCACCAGTGATTTGCGGCGTAGGGAGCTTCAAGAGACCCAGTACTTC. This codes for CATSDLRRRELQETQYF.

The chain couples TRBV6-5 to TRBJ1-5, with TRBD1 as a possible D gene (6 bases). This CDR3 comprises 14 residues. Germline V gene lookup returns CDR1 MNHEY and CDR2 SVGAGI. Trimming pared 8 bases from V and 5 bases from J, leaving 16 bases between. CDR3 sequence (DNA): TGTGCCAGCCACGGGACATCCAAATATCAGCCCCAGCATTTT. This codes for CASHGTSKYQPQHF.

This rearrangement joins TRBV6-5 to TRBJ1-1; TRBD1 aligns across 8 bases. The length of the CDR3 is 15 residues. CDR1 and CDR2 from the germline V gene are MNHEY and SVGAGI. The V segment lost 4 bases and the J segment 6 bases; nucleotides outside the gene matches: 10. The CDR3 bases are TGTGCCAGCAGTTTCCGGACAGGGTTGTCAGCTGAAGCTTTCTTT. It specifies CASSFRTGLSAEAFF.

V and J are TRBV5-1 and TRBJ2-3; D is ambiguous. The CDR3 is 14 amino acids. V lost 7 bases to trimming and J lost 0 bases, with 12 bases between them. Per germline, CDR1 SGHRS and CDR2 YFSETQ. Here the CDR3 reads CASGPDKSTDTQYF. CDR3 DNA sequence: TGCGCCAGCGGCCCCGACAAGAGCACAGATACGCAGTATTTT.

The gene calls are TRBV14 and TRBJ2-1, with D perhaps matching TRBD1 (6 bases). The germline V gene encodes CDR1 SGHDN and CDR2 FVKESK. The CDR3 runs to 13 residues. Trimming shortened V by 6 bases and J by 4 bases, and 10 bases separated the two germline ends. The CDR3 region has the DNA TGTGCCAGCAGAAGGGACACTTACAATGAGCAGTTCTTC. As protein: CASRRDTYNEQFF.

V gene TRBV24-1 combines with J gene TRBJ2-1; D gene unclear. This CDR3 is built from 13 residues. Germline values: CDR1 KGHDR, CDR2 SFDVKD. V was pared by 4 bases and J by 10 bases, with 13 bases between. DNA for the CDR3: TGTGCCACCAGTGACCAGAGACATTCCGAGCAGTTCTTC. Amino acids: CATSDQRHSEQFF.

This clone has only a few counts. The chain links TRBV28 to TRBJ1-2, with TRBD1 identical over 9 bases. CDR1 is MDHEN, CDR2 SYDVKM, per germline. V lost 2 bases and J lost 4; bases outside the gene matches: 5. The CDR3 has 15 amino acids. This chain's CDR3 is CASSLQPGQGYGYTF. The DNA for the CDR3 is TGTGCCAGCAGTTTACAACCGGGACAGGGCTATGGCTACACCTTC.

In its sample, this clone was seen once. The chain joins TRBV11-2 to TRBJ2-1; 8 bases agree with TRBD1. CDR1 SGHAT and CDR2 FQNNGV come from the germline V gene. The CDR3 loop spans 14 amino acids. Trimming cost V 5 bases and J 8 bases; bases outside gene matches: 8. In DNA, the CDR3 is TGTGCCAGCAGCCCCAGGGGGCGCGGCGATGAGCAGTTCTTC. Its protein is CASSPRGRGDEQFF. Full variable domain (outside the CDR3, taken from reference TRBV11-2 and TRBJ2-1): EAGVAQSPRYKIIEKRQSVAFWCNPISGHATLYWYQQILGQGPKLLIQFQNNGVVDDSQLPKDRFSAERLKGVDSTLKIQPAKLEDSAVYLCASSPRGRGDEQFFGPGTRLTVL.

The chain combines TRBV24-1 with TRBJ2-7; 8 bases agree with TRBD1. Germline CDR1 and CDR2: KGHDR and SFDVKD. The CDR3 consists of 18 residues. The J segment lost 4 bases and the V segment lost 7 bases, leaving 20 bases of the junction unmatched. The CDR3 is CATRIIRQRQGLSYEQYF. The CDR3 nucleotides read TGTGCCACCAGAATTATAAGGCAACGACAGGGGTTGTCGTACGAGCAGTACTTC.

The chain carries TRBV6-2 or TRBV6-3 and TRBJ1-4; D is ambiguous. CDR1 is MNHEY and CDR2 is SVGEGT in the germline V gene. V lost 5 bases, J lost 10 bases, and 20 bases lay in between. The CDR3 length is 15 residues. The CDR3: CASSGGSSGTVKLFF. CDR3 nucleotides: TGTGCCAGCAGTGGCGGGTCGTCTGGTACCGTAAAACTGTTTTTT.

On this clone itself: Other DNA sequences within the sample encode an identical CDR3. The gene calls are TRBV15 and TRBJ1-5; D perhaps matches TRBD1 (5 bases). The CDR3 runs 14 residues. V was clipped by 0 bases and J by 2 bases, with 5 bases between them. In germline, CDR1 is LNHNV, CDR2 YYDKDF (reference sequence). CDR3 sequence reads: CATSREGGNQPQHF. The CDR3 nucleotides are TGTGCCACCAGCAGAGAAGGGGGCAATCAGCCCCAGCATTTT. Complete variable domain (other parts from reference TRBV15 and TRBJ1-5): DAMVIQNPRYQVTQFGKPVTLSCSQTLNHNVMYWYQQKSSQAPKLLFHYYDKDFNNEADTPDNFQSRRPNTSFCFLDIRSPGLGDTAMYLCATSREGGNQPQHFGDGTRLSIL.

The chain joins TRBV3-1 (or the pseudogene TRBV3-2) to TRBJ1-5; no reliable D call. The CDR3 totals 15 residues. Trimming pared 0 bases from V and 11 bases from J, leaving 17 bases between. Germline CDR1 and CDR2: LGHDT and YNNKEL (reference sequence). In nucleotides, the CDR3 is TGTGCCAGCAGCCAAGATCTCGTGGGCTCATCAACCCAGCATTTT. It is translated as CASSQDLVGSSTQHF.